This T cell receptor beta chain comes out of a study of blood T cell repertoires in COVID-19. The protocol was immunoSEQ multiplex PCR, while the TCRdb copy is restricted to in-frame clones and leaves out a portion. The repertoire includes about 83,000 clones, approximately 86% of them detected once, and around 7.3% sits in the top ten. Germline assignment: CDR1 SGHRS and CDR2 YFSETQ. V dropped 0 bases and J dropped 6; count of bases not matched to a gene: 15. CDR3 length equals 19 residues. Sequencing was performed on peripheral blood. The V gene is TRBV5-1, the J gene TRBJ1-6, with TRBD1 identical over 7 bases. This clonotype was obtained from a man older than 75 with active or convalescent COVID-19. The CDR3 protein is CASSLAGLVEGAGNSPLHF. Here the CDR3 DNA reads TGCGCCAGCAGCTTGGCCGGCCTAGTGGAGGGGGCTGGTAATTCACCCCTCCACTTT.